Each of the 5 T cell receptor beta chains below was sequenced from the same sample in a study of cytomegalovirus exposure and HLA in healthy donors. Primers for the PCR totalled 60 Vbeta and 13 Jbeta. Method: immunoSEQ multiplex PCR; TCRdb's copy keeps in-frame clones and lacks some. The table shows more than 200,000 clones, with 75% to 80% occurring only once. The sequencing input was PBMCs. The receptors shown here come from a man between 18 and 29 years old in good health and CMV-seronegative.

This clone appeared once. This chain joins TRBV28 and TRBJ1-2; no definite D call. This CDR3 is built from 12 residues. V lost 2 bases and J lost 6, with 7 bases in between. CDR1 is MDHEN, CDR2 SYDVKM, per germline. The CDR3 loop reads CASSLSTDGYTF. CDR3 coding DNA: TGTGCCAGCAGTTTAAGTACTGATGGCTACACCTTC.

This chain uses TRBV30 with TRBJ2-7; TRBD2 agrees at 7 bases. From germline, CDR1 is GTSNPN and CDR2 SVGIG (reference sequence). V lost 4 bases and J lost 9; bases outside the gene matches: 12. The CDR3 length is 13 residues. The CDR3 DNA follows: TGTGCCTGGACCCTCCTCGGGGGGATAGGGCAGTACTTC. Amino acids: CAWTLLGGIGQYF.

The V call is TRBV27, the J call TRBJ1-5; tentative D call: TRBD1 (6 bases). The CDR3 is 17 amino acids. The V gene's germline CDR1 is MNHEY and CDR2 SMNVEV (reference sequence). The V gene lost 4 bases and the J gene lost 0 bases, with 16 bases spanning the gap. In nucleotides, the CDR3 is TGTGCCAGCAGTTCCCGTACAGGGACGTTTAGCAATCAGCCCCAGCATTTT. It specifies CASSSRTGTFSNQPQHF.

V is TRBV28 and J is TRBJ1-1; D is undetermined. This CDR3 has 14 amino acids. Germline CDR1 reads MDHEN; CDR2 reads SYDVKM. The germline V and J ends were trimmed by 7 bases and 1 base, with 13 bases remaining between them. The DNA of the CDR3 is TGTGCCAGCACCCCCGTAGTTACGAACACTGAAGCTTTCTTT. Translated, it gives CASTPVVTNTEAFF.

About this clone: This sample also contains other DNA sequences that code for the same CDR3. This chain joins TRBV6-5 and TRBJ1-1; 8 bases fit TRBD1. The germline V gene encodes CDR1 MNHEY and CDR2 SVGAGI. Trimming cost V 0 bases and J 2 bases; bases outside gene matches: 2. The length of the CDR3 is 15 residues. The CDR3 bases are TGTGCCAGCAGTTACTCGGGGACAGGAAACACTGAAGCTTTCTTT. Residues: CASSYSGTGNTEAFF.